These 21 T cell receptor beta chains were sequenced from one sample in a study of CD8+CD57+ T cells in acquired aplastic anemia. CDR3 and TCR beta VDJ profiling relied on genomic DNA as the template. TCRdb reprocessed the reads via MiXCR and lists one record per CDR3 protein. Of 150,000 to 200,000 distinct CDR3 sequences in the sample, about 48% were seen once. Sequenced: sorted CD4+, CD8+, or CD8+CD57+ T cells (not recorded which) from PBMCs. Receptor source: a human donor in good health.

In the case of this clonotype: A junction boundary mismatches the germline segment, possibly from a read error. The rearrangement uses TRBV25-1 and TRBJ2-7, with D perhaps TRBD1 (7 bases). The CDR3 extends over 15 amino acids. CDR1 and CDR2 from the germline V gene are MGHDK and SYGVNS. This chain's CDR3 is CASSDHQGGSYEQYF. As DNA, the CDR3 is TGTGCCAGCAGTGATCACCAGGGGGGTTCCTATGAGCAGTACTTC.

V usage is TRBV25-1 and J usage is TRBJ2-2; 8 bases match TRBD1. Germline trimming cut 3 bases from V and 7 bases from J; bases unmatched to any gene: 10. The CDR3 runs to 16 residues. The germline V gene has CDR1 MGHDK and CDR2 SYGVNS. CDR3 DNA: TGTGCCAGCAGTGATTTCCGACAGGGGTACGACGGGGAGCTGTTTTTT. Translated: CASSDFRQGYDGELFF. Combining the CDR3 with reference TRBV25-1 and TRBJ2-2 gives the whole variable domain EADIYQTPRYLVIGTGKKITLECSQTMGHDKMYWYQQDPGMELHLIHYSYGVNSTEKGDLSSESTVSRIRTEHFPLTLESARPSHTSQYLCASSDFRQGYDGELFFGEGSRLTVL.

This clonotype was seen ten or more times. V and J are TRBV7-3 and TRBJ1-2; perhaps TRBD1 as D (5 bases). The CDR3 runs to 13 residues. Germline loops: CDR1 SGHTA, CDR2 FQGTGA. V was cut by 3 bases and J by 7 bases, with 12 bases left in between. CDR3 sequence reads: CASSFQGVVGYTF. The CDR3 DNA is TGTGCCAGCAGCTTTCAAGGGGTGGTTGGCTACACCTTC.

The rearrangement links TRBV3-1 to TRBJ1-4; weak D call: TRBD1 (5 bases). V lost 4 bases to trimming and J lost 8 bases, with 17 bases between them. This CDR3 is built from 15 residues. Germline CDR1 and CDR2: LGHDT and YNNKEL (reference sequence). CDR3 region: CASSRRGGGEEKLFF. CDR3 in DNA: TGTGCCAGCAGCCGTCGTGGGGGGGGTGAGGAAAAACTGTTTTTT. Filled out from reference TRBV3-1 and TRBJ1-4, the complete variable domain reads DTAVSQTPKYLVTQMGNDKSIKCEQNLGHDTMYWYKQDSKKFLKIMFSYNNKELIINETVPNRFSPKSPDKAHLNLHINSLELGDSAVYFCASSRRGGGEEKLFFGSGTQLSVL.

The chain links TRBV7-9 to TRBJ1-4; D uncertain. The CDR3 is made up of 13 amino acids. The germline V gene has CDR1 SEHNR and CDR2 FQNEAQ (reference sequence). V was pared by 1 base and J by 8 bases, with 8 bases between. CDR3 DNA sequence: TGTGCCAGCAGCTTAGAAGTCGCGGAAAAACTGTTTTTT. Translated: CASSLEVAEKLFF.

The chain employs TRBV19 and TRBJ2-7; D is possibly TRBD1 (6 bases). Germline CDR1 is LNHDA and CDR2 is SQIVND (reference sequence). Deletions cut 2 bases from V and 4 bases from J, with 15 bases between. The CDR3 has 15 residues. The CDR3 loop reads CASSIQPGHGYEQYF. The CDR3 nucleotides read TGTGCCAGTAGTATACAACCGGGACACGGTTACGAGCAGTACTTC.

The rearrangement uses TRBV10-1 and TRBJ2-5, with 12 bases aligning to TRBD2. CDR1 is WNHNN, CDR2 SYGVQD, per germline (reference sequence). This CDR3 contains 16 residues. J gave up 2 bases and V 5 bases, and 6 bases lay outside the gene matches. CDR3 in DNA: TGCGCCAGCAGTCGATGGACTAGCGGGGAGCAAGAGACCCAGTACTTC. Protein sequence: CASSRWTSGEQETQYF.

This clonotype was counted ten times or more. CDR3 loop: CASSGSYEQYF. CDR3 DNA: TGTGCCAGCAGTGGCTCCTACGAGCAGTACTTC. The chain employs TRBV2 and TRBJ2-7; D call uncertain. V was trimmed by 4 bases and J by 0 bases, leaving 1 base between them. This CDR3 contains 11 residues. Germline loops: CDR1 SNHLY, CDR2 FYNNEI.

This rearrangement joins TRBV7-6 to TRBJ1-4, with 12 bases matching TRBD1. CDR3 length: 16 amino acids. Germline V CDR1 and CDR2: SGHVS, FNYEAQ. In DNA, the CDR3 is TGTGCTAGAAACTGGGACAGGGGGCTTGCGGATGAAAAACTGTTTTTT. Protein: CARNWDRGLADEKLFF.

The V gene is TRBV29-1, the J gene TRBJ2-3; possible D gene TRBD2, 5 bases. In germline, CDR1 is SQVTM, CDR2 ANQGSEA. The CDR3 consists of 14 residues. Trimming removed 8 bases at V and 0 bases at J, with 15 bases between. The CDR3: CSHWELISTDTQYF. CDR3 nucleotide sequence: TGCAGCCATTGGGAGCTCATTAGCACAGATACGCAGTATTTT.

The chain joins TRBV7-6 to TRBJ2-5; 7 nucleotides agree with TRBD2. V was pared by 4 bases and J by 5 bases, with 10 bases of the junction left unmatched. The CDR3 runs to 15 residues. In germline, CDR1 is SGHVS, CDR2 FNYEAQ. As DNA, the CDR3 is TGTGCCAGCAGCTCCGGACTAGGCGGTGGTGAGACCCAGTACTTC. As protein: CASSSGLGGGETQYF.

J is TRBJ1-5 and V is TRBV2; D is perhaps TRBD1 (5 bases). V lost 4 bases, J lost 4 bases, and 14 bases lay in between. This CDR3 comprises 15 residues. The V gene's germline CDR1 is SNHLY and CDR2 FYNNEI. The CDR3 DNA is TGTGCCAGCAGTGTTGGCAGGGAGCCTAATCAGCCCCAGCATTTT. Its protein is CASSVGREPNQPQHF.

The count of this clonotype is one. This could be a read error, since a much larger clone is one nucleotide away. The chain joins TRBV10-3 to TRBJ2-5; no definite D call. The CDR3 extends over 12 amino acids. The ends were cut back, 10 bases at V and 1 base at J, with 10 bases in the middle. CDR1 is ENHRY, CDR2 SYGVKD, per germline. The CDR3 loop reads CASKDLQETQYF. The CDR3 DNA sequence: TGTGCCAGCAAGGACCTCCAAGAGACCCAGTACTTC.

This chain links TRBV20-1 with TRBJ2-1; 8 nucleotides line up with TRBD2. CDR1 and CDR2 (germline): DFQATT, SNEGSKA (reference sequence). V shed 5 bases, J shed 9 bases, and the junction held 18 bases outside the gene matches. The CDR3 length is 16 residues. CDR3: CSAAGPTSGLNGEQFF. The CDR3 nucleotides are TGCAGTGCTGCCGGCCCCACTAGCGGCTTGAATGGTGAGCAGTTCTTC.

The chain couples TRBV20-1 to TRBJ2-2; TRBD2 might be the D (6 bases). Germline V gene lookup returns CDR1 DFQATT and CDR2 SNEGSKA (reference sequence). This CDR3 contains 16 residues. V gave up 1 base and J gave up 8 bases, with 20 bases separating them. The DNA for the CDR3 is TGCAGTGCTAGAGCCCCGTATACGGGAGAAGCTGGGGAGCTGTTTTTT. Translation gives CSARAPYTGEAGELFF.

This rearrangement joins TRBV25-1 to TRBJ1-6; 9 nucleotides agree with TRBD1. This CDR3 comprises 15 residues. Trimming removed 2 bases from V and 8 bases from J; junction bases left unmatched: 4. CDR1 and CDR2 from the germline V gene are MGHDK and SYGVNS. CDR3 sequence: CASSERGQGDSPLHF. The DNA of the CDR3 is TGTGCCAGCAGTGAACGGGGACAGGGAGATTCACCCCTCCACTTT.

This clonotype has ten or more counts. The chain couples TRBV6-1 to TRBJ2-2; D is undetermined. The CDR3 length is 12 residues. The germline CDR1 and CDR2 sequences are MNHNS and SASEGT. V lost 7 bases to trimming and J lost 4 bases, with 7 bases between them. The CDR3 DNA reads as TGTGCCAGCACTGTTTCCACCGGGGAGCTGTTTTTT. Translated: CASTVSTGELFF.

This clonotype has a count of ten or more. The chain is built from TRBV12-3 or TRBV12-4 and TRBJ1-2; TRBD1 aligns across 10 bases. The J segment lost 8 bases and the V segment lost 6 bases, leaving 9 bases of the junction unmatched. This CDR3 has 14 residues. This CDR3 reads CASRSGTGVYGYTF. The CDR3, as DNA: TGTGCCAGCAGATCCGGGACAGGGGTTTACGGCTACACCTTC.

The rearrangement uses TRBV6-2 or TRBV6-3 and TRBJ2-6; D might be TRBD1 or TRBD2, each matching 5 bases. The CDR3 covers 16 residues. CDR1 is MNHEY, CDR2 SVGEGT, per germline. The CDR3 region is CARWGSDLAGANVLTF. In nucleotides, the CDR3 is TGTGCTCGATGGGGGTCCGACTTAGCTGGGGCCAACGTCCTGACTTTC.

The table lists this clonotype with many counts. The rearrangement links TRBV16 to TRBJ1-5, with a weak D call TRBD1 (6 bases). This CDR3 comprises 14 residues. V was shortened by 3 bases and J by 6 bases, with 12 bases between the two germline ends. Germline CDR1 KGHSY, CDR2 FQNENV. The CDR3 DNA reads as TGTGCCAGCAGCCAGGGGCAGGGGCCTCAGCCCCAGCATTTT. As protein: CASSQGQGPQPQHF.

This clonotype was picked up a small number of times. The CDR3 loop is CASSWDHLGVGTDTQYF. Written as DNA, the CDR3 is TGTGCCAGCAGCTGGGACCATTTAGGGGTTGGGACAGATACGCAGTATTTT. The V gene is TRBV11-1, the J gene TRBJ2-3; D is perhaps TRBD1 or TRBD2 (5 bases each). The germline V gene has CDR1 SGHAT and CDR2 FQDESV (reference sequence). The CDR3 is 17 amino acids. Trimming removed 4 bases at V and 3 bases at J, with 20 bases between.